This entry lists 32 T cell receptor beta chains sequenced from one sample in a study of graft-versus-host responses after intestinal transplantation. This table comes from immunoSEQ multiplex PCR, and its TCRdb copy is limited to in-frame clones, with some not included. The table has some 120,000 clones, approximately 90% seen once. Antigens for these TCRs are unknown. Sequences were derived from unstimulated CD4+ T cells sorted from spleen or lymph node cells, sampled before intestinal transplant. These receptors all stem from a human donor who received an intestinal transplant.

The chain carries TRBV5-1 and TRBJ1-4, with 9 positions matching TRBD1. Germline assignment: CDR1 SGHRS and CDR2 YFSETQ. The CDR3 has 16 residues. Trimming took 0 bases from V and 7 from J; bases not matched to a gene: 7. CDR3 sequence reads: CASSLGAGTGSEKLFF. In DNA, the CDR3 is TGCGCCAGCAGCTTGGGGGCCGGGACAGGGTCTGAAAAACTGTTTTTT.

The CDR3 bases are TGTGCCAGCAGTTTTCCGCAGGCAACTAATGAAAAACTGTTTTTT. This sequence encodes CASSFPQATNEKLFF. The chain couples TRBV28 to TRBJ1-4; D gene uncertain. CDR1 MDHEN and CDR2 SYDVKM come from the germline V gene. CDR3 length equals 15 residues. Trimming took 3 bases from V and 0 from J, leaving 8 bases between them.

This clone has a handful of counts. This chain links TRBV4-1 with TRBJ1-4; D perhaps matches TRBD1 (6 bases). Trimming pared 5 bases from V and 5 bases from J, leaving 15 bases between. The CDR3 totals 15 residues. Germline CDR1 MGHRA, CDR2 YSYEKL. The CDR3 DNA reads TGCGCCAGCAGCACAGCGGGACAACTAAATGAAAAACTGTTTTTT. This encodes CASSTAGQLNEKLFF.

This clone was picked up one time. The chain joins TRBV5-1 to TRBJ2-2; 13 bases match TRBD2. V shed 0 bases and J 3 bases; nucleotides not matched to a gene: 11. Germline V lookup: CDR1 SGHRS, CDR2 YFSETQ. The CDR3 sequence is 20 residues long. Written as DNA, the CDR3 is TGCGCCAGCAGCTTGGAAAGGACTAGCGGGAGAATCTATGACACCGGGGAGCTGTTTTTT. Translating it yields CASSLERTSGRIYDTGELFF.

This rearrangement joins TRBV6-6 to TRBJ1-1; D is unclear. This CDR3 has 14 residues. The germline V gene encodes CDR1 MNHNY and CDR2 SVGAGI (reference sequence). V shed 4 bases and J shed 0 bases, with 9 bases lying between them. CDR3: CASSSSGVNTEAFF. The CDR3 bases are TGTGCCAGCAGTTCCTCTGGAGTGAACACTGAAGCTTTCTTT.

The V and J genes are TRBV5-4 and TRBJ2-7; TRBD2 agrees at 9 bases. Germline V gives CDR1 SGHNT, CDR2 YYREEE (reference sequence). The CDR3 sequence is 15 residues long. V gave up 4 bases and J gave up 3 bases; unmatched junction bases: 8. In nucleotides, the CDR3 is TGTGCCAGCAGCGTAGCGGGAGCCTTTCTCTACGAGCAGTACTTC. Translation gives CASSVAGAFLYEQYF.

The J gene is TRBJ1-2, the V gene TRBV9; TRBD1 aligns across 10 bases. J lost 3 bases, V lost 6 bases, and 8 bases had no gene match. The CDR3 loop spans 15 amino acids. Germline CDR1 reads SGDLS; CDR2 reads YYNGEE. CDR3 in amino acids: CASTLKTGGDYGYTF. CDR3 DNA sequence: TGTGCCAGCACCTTAAAGACAGGGGGCGACTATGGCTACACCTTC.

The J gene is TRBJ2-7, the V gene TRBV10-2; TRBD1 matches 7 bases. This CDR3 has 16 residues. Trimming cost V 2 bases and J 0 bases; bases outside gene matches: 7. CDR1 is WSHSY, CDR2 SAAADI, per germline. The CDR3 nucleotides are TGCGCCAGCAGTGAGGGCGTAAGACAGGGCTCCTACGAGCAGTACTTC. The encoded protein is CASSEGVRQGSYEQYF.

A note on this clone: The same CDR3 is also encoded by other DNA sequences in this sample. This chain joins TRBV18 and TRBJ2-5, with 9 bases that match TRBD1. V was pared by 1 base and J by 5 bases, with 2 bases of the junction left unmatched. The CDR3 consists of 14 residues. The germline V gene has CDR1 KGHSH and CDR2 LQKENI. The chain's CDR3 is CASSPLDRGETQYF. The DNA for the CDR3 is TGTGCCAGCTCACCACTCGACAGGGGGGAGACCCAGTACTTC.

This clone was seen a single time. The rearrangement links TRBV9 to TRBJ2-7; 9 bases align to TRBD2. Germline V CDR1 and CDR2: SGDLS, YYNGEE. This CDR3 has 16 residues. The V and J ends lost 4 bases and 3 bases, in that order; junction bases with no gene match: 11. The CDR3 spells CASSPQGLAALYEQYF. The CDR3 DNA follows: TGTGCCAGCAGCCCCCAGGGACTAGCTGCCCTCTACGAGCAGTACTTC.

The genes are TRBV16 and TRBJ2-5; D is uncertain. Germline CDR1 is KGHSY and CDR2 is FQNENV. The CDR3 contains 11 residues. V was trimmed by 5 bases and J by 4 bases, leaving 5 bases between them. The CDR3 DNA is TGTGCCAGCAGCACGGGAGAGACCCAGTACTTC. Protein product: CASSTGETQYF. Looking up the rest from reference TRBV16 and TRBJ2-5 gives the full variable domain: GEEVAQTPKHLVRGEGQKAKLYCAPIKGHSYVFWYQQVLKNEFKFLISFQNENVFDETGMPKERFSAKCLPNSPCSLEIQATKLEDSAVYFCASSTGETQYFGPGTRLLVL.

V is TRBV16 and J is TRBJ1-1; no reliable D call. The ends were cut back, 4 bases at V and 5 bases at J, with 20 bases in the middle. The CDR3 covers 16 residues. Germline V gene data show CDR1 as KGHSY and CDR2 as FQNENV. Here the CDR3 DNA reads TGTGCCAGCAGCCGCCCGGGAAGGTCGTTTTCTACTGAAGCTTTCTTT. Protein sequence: CASSRPGRSFSTEAFF.

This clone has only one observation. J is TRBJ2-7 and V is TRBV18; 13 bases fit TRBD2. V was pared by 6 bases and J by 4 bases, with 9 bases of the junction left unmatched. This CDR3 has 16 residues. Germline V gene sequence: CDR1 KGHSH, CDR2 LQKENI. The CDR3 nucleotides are TGTGCCAGCTCCCCTACTAGGACTAGCGGGGGATACGAGCAGTACTTC. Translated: CASSPTRTSGGYEQYF.

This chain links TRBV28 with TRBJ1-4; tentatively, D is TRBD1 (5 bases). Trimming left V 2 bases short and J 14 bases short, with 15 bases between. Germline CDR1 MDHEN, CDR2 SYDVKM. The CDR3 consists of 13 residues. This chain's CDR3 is CASSLATAFKLFF. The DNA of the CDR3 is TGTGCCAGCAGTTTAGCGACAGCATTTAAGCTGTTTTTT.

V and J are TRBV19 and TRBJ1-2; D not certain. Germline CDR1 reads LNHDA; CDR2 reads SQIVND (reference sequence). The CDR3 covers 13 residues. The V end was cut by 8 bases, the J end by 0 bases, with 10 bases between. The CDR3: CASAQAPNYGYTF. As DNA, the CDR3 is TGTGCCAGTGCGCAGGCGCCTAACTATGGCTACACCTTC.

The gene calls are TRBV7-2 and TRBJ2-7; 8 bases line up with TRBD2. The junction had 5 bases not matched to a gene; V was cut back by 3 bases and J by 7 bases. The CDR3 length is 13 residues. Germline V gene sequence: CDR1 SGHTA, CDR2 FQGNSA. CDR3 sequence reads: CASSFRGGREQYF. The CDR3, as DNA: TGTGCCAGCAGCTTTCGGGGGGGACGGGAGCAGTACTTC.

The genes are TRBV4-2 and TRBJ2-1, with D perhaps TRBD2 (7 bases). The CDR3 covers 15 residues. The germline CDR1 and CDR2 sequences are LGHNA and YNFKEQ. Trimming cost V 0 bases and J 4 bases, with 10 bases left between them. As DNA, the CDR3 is TGTGCCAGCAGCCAAGAAGGGGGAGGGTACAATGAGCAGTTCTTC. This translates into CASSQEGGGYNEQFF.

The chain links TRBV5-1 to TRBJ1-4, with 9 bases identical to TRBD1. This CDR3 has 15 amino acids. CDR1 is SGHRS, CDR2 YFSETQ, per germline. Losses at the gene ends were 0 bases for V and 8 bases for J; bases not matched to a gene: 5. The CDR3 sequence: CASSLEDRGEEKLFF. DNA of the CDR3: TGCGCCAGCAGCTTGGAGGACAGGGGCGAGGAAAAACTGTTTTTT.

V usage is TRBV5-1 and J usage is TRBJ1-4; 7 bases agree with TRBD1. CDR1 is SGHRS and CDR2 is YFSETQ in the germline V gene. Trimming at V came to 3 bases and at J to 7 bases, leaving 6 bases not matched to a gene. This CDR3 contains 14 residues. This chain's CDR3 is CASSSTTGPEKLFF. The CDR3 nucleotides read TGCGCCAGCAGCTCTACGACAGGGCCTGAAAAACTGTTTTTT.

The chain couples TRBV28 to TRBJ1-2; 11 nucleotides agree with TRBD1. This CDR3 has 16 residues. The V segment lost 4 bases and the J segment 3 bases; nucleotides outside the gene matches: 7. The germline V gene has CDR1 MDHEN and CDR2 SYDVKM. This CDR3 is CASSSGGTGGDYGYTF. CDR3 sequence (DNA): TGTGCCAGCAGTTCCGGAGGGACAGGGGGAGACTATGGCTACACCTTC.

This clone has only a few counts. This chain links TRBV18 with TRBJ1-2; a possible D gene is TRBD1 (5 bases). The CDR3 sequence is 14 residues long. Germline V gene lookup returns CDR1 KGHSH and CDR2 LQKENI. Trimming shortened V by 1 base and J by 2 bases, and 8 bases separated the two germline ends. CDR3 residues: CASSPQGRNYGYTF. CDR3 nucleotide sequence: TGTGCCAGCTCACCACAGGGGCGGAACTATGGCTACACCTTC.

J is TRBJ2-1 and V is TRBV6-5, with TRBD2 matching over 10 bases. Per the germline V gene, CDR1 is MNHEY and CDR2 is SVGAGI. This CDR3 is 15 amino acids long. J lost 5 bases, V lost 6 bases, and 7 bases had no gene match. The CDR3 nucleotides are TGTGCCAGCAGGTCGAGCGGACTAGCGGACAATGAGCAGTTCTTC. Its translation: CASRSSGLADNEQFF.

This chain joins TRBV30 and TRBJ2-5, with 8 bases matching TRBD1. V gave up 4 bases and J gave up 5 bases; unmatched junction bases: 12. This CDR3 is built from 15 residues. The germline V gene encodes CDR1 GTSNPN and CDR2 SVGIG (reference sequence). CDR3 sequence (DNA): TGTGCCTGGAACTTTTTTGGACAGGGTGGGGAGACCCAGTACTTC. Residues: CAWNFFGQGGETQYF.

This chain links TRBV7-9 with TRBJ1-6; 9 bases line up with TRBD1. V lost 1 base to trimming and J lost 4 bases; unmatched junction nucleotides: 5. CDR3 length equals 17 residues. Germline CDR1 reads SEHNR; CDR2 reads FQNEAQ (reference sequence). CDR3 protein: CASSLVPQGAYNSPLHF. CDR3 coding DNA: TGTGCCAGCAGCTTAGTGCCACAGGGGGCTTATAATTCACCCCTCCACTTT.

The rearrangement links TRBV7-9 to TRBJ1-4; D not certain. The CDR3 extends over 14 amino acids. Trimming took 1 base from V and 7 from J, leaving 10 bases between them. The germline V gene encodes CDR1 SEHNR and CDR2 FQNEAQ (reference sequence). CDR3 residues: CASSLVGGGEKLFF. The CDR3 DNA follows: TGTGCCAGCAGCTTAGTCGGAGGTGGTGAAAAACTGTTTTTT.

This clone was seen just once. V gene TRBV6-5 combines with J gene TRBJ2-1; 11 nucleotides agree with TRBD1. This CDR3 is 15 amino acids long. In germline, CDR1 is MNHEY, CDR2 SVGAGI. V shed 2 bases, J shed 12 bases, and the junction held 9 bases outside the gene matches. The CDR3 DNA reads TGTGCCAGCAGTTACGGGACAGGGGGTGTCGGTGGGCAGTTCTTC. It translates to CASSYGTGGVGGQFF.

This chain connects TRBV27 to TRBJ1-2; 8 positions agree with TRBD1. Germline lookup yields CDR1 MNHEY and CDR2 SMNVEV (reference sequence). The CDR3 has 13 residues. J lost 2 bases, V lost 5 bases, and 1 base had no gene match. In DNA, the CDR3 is TGTGCCAGCAGTAGGACAGGGAACTATGGCTACACCTTC. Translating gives CASSRTGNYGYTF.

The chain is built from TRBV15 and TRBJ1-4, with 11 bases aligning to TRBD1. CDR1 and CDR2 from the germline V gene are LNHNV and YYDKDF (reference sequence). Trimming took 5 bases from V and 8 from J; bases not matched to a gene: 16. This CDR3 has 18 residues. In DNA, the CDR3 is TGTGCCACCAGCCATCCTGGACAGGGGGCCCAGGGGCGGGAAAAACTGTTTTTT. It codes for CATSHPGQGAQGREKLFF.

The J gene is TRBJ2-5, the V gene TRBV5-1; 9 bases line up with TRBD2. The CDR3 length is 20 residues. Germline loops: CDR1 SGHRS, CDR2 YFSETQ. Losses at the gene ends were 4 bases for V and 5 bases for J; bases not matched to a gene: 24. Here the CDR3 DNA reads TGCGCCAGCAGCGAAGGACTCGTAAATTGGTTAGCGGGGGATCGGGAGACCCAGTACTTC. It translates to CASSEGLVNWLAGDRETQYF. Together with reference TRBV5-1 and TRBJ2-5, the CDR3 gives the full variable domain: KAGVTQTPRYLIKTRGQQVTLSCSPISGHRSVSWYQQTPGQGLQFLFEYFSETQRNKGNFPGRFSGRQFSNSRSEMNVSTLELGDSALYLCASSEGLVNWLAGDRETQYFGPGTRLLVL.

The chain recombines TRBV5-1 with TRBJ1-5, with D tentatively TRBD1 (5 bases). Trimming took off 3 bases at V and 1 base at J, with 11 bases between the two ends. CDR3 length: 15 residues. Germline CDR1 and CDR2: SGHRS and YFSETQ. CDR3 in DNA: TGCGCCAGCAGCTGGGGGGTAGTGAGCAATCAGCCCCAGCATTTT. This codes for CASSWGVVSNQPQHF.

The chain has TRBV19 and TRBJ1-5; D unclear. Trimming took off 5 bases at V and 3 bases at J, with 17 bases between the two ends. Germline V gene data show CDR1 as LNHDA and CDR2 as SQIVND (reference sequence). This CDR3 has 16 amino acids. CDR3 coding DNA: TGTGCCAGTAGTGCGCAGACTTGGGTGTACAATCAGCCCCAGCATTTT. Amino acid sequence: CASSAQTWVYNQPQHF.

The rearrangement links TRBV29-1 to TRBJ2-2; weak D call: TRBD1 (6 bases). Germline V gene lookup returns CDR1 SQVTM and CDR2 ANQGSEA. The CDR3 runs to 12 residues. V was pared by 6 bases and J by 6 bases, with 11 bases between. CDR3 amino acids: CSVNRVSGELFF. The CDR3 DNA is TGCAGCGTCAACAGGGTGTCCGGGGAGCTGTTTTTT.